This TCR beta chain was recorded in a study of blood T cell repertoires in COVID-19 (dated by TCRdb to the early 2020s). For the study in its entirety: Collaborator samples came from the United States, Italy and Spain and covered acute and convalescent phases of COVID-19. Deeply sampled blood TCRbeta repertoires from subjects exposed to, actively infected with, or recovered from COVID-19 were included in the dataset. The material from the prospective study consisted of cDNA or gDNA derived from T cells, B-cell-depleted T cells, or PBMCs. Where available, HLA class I and class II types were obtained from metadata supplied by the sample provider rather than from assay-based typing. Samples were obtained from the ongoing ImmuneRACE study (first 160 participants) and from 1,254 subjects provided by 6 global collaborators. The sample metadata nearly always contained a de-identified subject ID, COVID-19 status, age in years and sex. The repertoires were released in a freely available public database meant as a resource for research on the immune response to SARS-CoV-2.

Concerning this clone itself: Its antigen remains undetermined. No quality values exist for individual bases; no much larger clone is one base distant.

The immunoSEQ Assay, a bias-controlled multiplex PCR, was used to amplify TCRbeta CDR3 regions from genomic DNA. Per the authors' processing: The number of nucleated cells in each sample was estimated from the amplification of reference gene primers within the assay. Sequence reads were collapsed and filtered to measure the absolute abundance of every unique TCRbeta CDR3 rearrangement. For each sample, productive Simpson clonality was calculated by taking the square root of Simpson's diversity index across productive rearrangements. This is the immuneACCESS table as TCRdb keeps it, with only in-frame sequences that have V and J called. A part of the clones is gone; compared with another copy, unresolved V genes explain less than half, and the rest is unexplained. V and J calls and clone size come straight from that table; D and trimming were deduced from the DNA. The table for this sample lists some 220,000 clones; around 80% of them were counted only once. 7.2% of the sample lies in the top ten.

General conclusions and limits of the study: The quantity of clinical and demographic metadata differed by source and by participant and was supplied without curation.

The collaborating institutions used their own protocols to collect whole blood in K2EDTA tubes. For TCRbeta analysis, collaborator samples were shipped as frozen whole blood, as isolated PBMCs, or as DNA extracted from either sample type. The sequence derives from a woman in her seventies with acute or convalescent COVID-19. Sequencing input: peripheral blood.

The nucleotides are TGTGCCTGGAGGAGGGGGCATGGGACTGAAGCTTTCTTT. Its product reads: CAWRRGHGTEAFF. Recombination linked TRBV30 to TRBJ1-1, with 7 central nucleotides matching TRBD1. Trimming accounts for 3 bases at V and 5 bases at J, while the number of junction bases matched to no gene is 6. Inclusive of the bounding cysteine and phenylalanine, the CDR3 is 13 residues long. Just CDR3 DNA is preserved here, 39 bases in frame from base 1. CDR1 and CDR2 are drawn from the germline V gene (reference sequence): GTSNPN, SVGIG.